This T cell receptor (beta chain) is from a study of CD8 T cell repertoires and HIV-1 epitope variants (dated by TCRdb to about 2020). For the wider study: T cells were stimulated in separate culture wells with each of twenty-five peptides representing autologous and known Gag and Nef epitope variants. A CMV, EBV and flu peptide pool, the Ebola AY9 epitope as negative control, and a no-peptide well were included as control conditions. T cells were enriched with the EasySep Human T Cell Enrichment Kit and co-cultured with equal numbers of autologous T cell-negative cells as antigen-presenting cells. Three Gag epitope families and Nef HW9 and YT9 were included among the tested epitopes. Running each culture condition in triplicate, except for one peptide done in duplicate, gave a total of roughly 76 T cell cultures. Cultures ran for 10 days in IMDM with gentamicin, with half-media changes on days 3 and 7 adding IL-2, IL-7 and IL-15. An aliquot of 1M T cells was saved as an uncultured baseline condition, separate from the 80 to 95 T cell cultures. Overall study results and their limits: The assay could identify only TCR beta chains and pointed to proliferation in response to antigen, not to T cell function or cytokine profile. Roughly five clonotypes recognized the Nef KF9 family and one clonotype recognized the HW9 family, while no responses to the TAALDMSHF plasma variant were seen. Nine antigen-specific TCR beta clonotypes were identified, of which about six appeared to be cross-reactive for autologous or known escape epitope variants.

Sequencing of TCR beta CDR3 regions was performed at survey depth on the immunoSEQ platform. The QIAamp DNA micro kit was used to extract genomic DNA from every cultured and uncultured CD8+ T cell population. The authors processed their data as follows. Samples with fewer than 5,000 productive reads were excluded, resulting in the removal of about 6% of the 75 HIV peptide-stimulated cultures. A MANAFEST web app trimmed sequences to CDR3 and removed nonproductive sequences, CDR3s under 5 amino acids, and those not starting C or ending F/W. Clonotypes were classified as antigen-specific only if expansion was observed in at least 2 of 3 replicates versus the no-peptide control at FDR 0.01, only within one epitope family. Specific clonotypes also needed at least fivefold higher frequency than in wells stimulated with peptides from other epitope families. Entries here come from immuneACCESS through TCRdb and include only in-frame sequences with V and J called. Some clones fail to appear in such tables; in the studies checked, an unresolved V gene covers under half of the shortfall, and the cause of the remainder is unknown. The V and J calls and the clone size are those of that table, but D and trimming were determined from the DNA. This sample holds about 5,600 clones; about three fifths were observed only once. The ten largest clones represent about two fifths of the sample.

The EasySep Human CD8+ T Cell Enrichment Kit was used on day 10 to isolate CD8+ T cells from every culture. Of note for this clone: The antigen this receptor binds is unknown. There are no base qualities to consult, and no much larger clone falls within one base.

Trimming removed 4 bases from V and 6 bases from J, leaving 10 bases between the germline ends. The CDR3 sequence holds 13 residues, the cysteine and phenylalanine included. The DNA shown is the 39-base CDR3, in frame from base 1. The germline V gene yields KGHSH for CDR1 and LQKENI for CDR2. The source of this sequence is a male donor with HIV. Recombination linked TRBV18 to TRBJ2-1; a weak D assignment points to TRBD2 (5 bases agree). The sequencing sample was made of cultured CD8+ T cells derived from PBMCs. The bases read TGTGCCAGCTCACTTGGGGAGTCCAATGAGCAGTTCTTC. Translated, this is CASSLGESNEQFF.